This note documents a single TCR beta chain sequence. This specimen belongs to a study of blood T cell repertoires in COVID-19. Study overall: Nucleic acid was either cDNA or gDNA, and it came from T cells, B-cell-depleted T cells, or PBMCs.

Trimming left V 6 bases short and J 0 bases short, with 9 bases between. The CDR3 spans 14 residues. Germline CDR1 is LNHDA and CDR2 is SQIVND (reference sequence). This table comes from immunoSEQ multiplex PCR, and its TCRdb copy is limited to in-frame clones, with some not included. The top ten hold roughly 9.8% of the sample, which has approximately 230,000 clones, around 85% seen once. This TCR was sampled from a man aged 80 or over with acute or convalescent COVID-19. The specimen was peripheral blood. The rearrangement links TRBV19 to TRBJ1-3; unclear D gene. CDR3 in DNA: TGTGCCAGTAGCCAGATATACTCTGGAAACACCATATATTTT. The encoded protein is CASSQIYSGNTIYF.